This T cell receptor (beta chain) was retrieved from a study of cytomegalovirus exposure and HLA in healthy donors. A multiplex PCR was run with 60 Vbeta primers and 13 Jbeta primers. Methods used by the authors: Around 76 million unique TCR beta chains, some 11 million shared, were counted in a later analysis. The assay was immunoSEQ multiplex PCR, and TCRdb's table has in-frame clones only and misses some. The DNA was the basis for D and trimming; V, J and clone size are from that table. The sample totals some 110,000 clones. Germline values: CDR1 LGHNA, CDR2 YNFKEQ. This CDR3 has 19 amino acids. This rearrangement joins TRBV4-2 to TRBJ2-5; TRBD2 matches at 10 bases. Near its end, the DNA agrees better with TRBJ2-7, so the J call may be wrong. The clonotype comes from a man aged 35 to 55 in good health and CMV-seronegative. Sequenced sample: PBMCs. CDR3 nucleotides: TGTGCCAGCAGCCAAGGCATTAGAGGTCCTAGCGGGAGAATTCCCGAGCAGTACTTC. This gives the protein CASSQGIRGPSGRIPEQYF.